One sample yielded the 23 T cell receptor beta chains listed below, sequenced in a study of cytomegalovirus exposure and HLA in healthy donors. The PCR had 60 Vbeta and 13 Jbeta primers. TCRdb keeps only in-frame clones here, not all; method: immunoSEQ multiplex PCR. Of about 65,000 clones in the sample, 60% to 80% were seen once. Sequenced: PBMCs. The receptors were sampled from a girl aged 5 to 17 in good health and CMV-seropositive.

CDR3 nucleotide sequence: TGTGCCATCAGTGAGTCGCGTCCGGGGAAGTGGGGCTACACCTTC. Translating it yields CAISESRPGKWGYTF. The chain has TRBV10-3 and TRBJ1-2; D gene uncertain. CDR1 ENHRY and CDR2 SYGVKD come from the germline V gene. V lost 0 bases, J lost 8 bases, and 16 bases lay in between. This CDR3 comprises 15 residues.

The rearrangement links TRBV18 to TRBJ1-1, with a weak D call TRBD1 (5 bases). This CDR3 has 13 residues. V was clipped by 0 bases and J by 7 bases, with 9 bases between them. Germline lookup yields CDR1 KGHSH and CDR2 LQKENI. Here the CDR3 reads CASSPPGGLEAFF. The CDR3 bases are TGTGCCAGCTCACCACCGGGGGGACTTGAAGCTTTCTTT.

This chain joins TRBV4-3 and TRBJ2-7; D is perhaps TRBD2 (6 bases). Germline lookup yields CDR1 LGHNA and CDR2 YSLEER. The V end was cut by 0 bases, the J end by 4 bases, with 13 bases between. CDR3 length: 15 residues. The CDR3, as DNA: TGCGCCAGCAGCCAAGAGATGGCGGGATATTACGAGCAGTACTTC. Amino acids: CASSQEMAGYYEQYF.

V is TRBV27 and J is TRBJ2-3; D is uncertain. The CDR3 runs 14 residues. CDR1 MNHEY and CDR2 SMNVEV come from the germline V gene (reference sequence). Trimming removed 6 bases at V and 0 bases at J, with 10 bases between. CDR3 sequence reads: CASSPYPSTDTQYF. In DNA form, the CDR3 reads TGTGCCAGCAGCCCCTACCCGAGCACAGATACGCAGTATTTT.

The CDR3 region has the DNA TGTGCCAGCAGTGAAGCGCTGGACAGCACCGGGGAGCTGTTTTTT. Translating gives CASSEALDSTGELFF. The rearrangement joins TRBV6-1 to TRBJ2-2; D might be TRBD1 (6 bases). Trimming removed 0 bases at V and 4 bases at J, with 9 bases between. The CDR3 is made up of 15 amino acids. CDR1 MNHNS and CDR2 SASEGT come from the germline V gene.

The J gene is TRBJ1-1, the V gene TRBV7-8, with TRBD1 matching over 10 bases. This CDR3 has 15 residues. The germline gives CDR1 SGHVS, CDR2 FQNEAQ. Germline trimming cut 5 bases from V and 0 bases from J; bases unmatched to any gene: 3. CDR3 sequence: CASSRDRGLNTEAFF. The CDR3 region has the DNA TGTGCCAGCAGCCGGGACAGGGGCCTGAACACTGAAGCTTTCTTT.

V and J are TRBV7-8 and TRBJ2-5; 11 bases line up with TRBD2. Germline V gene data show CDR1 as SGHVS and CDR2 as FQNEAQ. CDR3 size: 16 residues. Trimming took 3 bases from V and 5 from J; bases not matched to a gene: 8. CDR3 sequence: CASSFSGGAWGETQYF. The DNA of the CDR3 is TGTGCCAGCAGCTTTAGCGGGGGGGCTTGGGGGGAGACCCAGTACTTC.

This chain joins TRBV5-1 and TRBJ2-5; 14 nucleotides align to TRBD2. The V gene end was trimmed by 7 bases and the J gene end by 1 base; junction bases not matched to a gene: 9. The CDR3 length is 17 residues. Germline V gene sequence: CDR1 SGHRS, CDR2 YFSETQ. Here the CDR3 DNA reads TGCGCCAGCGGGGAAGGACTAGCGGGGGGCTTCCAAGAGACCCAGTACTTC. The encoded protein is CASGEGLAGGFQETQYF.

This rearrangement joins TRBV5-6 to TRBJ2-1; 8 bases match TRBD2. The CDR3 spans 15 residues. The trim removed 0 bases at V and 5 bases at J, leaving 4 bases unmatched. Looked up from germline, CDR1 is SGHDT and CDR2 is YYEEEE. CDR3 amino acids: CASSLGLAKHNEQFF. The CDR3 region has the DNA TGTGCCAGCAGCTTGGGACTAGCGAAACACAATGAGCAGTTCTTC.

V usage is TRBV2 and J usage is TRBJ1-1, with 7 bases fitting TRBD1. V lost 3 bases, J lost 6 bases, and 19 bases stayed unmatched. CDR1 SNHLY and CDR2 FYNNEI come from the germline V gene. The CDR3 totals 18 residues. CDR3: CASSDSSGTVIWWAEAFF. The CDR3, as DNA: TGTGCCAGCAGTGATTCTTCCGGGACAGTGATATGGTGGGCTGAAGCTTTCTTT.

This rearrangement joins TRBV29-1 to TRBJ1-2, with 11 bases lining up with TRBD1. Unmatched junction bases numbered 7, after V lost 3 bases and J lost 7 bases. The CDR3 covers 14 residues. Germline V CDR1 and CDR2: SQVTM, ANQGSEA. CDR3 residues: CSVDLDRGHGGYTF. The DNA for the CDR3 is TGCAGCGTTGATTTGGACAGGGGGCATGGTGGCTACACCTTC.

The DNA for the CDR3 is TGTGCCAGCAGCATTATCGCACAGGGTAATGGCTACACCTTC. This encodes CASSIIAQGNGYTF. The chain links TRBV7-2 to TRBJ1-2, with a possible D match to TRBD1 (6 bases). The CDR3 sequence is 14 residues long. Trimming shortened V by 5 bases and J by 6 bases, and 16 bases separated the two germline ends. CDR1 and CDR2 from the germline V gene are SGHTA and FQGNSA.

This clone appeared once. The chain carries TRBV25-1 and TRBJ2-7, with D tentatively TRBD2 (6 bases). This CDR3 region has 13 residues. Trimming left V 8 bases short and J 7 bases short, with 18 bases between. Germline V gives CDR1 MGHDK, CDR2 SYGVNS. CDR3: CASLRTTSGEQYF. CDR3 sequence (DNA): TGTGCCAGCCTAAGGACTACCTCGGGGGAGCAGTACTTC.

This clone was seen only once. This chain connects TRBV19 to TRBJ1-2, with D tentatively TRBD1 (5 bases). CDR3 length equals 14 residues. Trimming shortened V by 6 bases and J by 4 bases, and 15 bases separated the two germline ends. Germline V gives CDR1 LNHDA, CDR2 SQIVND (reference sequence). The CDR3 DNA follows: TGTGCCAGTAGGAGAGACAGCCTTATCTATGGCTACACCTTC. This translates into CASRRDSLIYGYTF.

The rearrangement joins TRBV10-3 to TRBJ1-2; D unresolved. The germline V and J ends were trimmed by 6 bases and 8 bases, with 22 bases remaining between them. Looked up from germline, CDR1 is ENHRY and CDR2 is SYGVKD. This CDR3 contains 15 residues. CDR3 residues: CAIRDDEGAKEGYTF. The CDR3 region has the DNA TGTGCCATCAGGGACGACGAGGGCGCAAAGGAGGGCTACACCTTC.

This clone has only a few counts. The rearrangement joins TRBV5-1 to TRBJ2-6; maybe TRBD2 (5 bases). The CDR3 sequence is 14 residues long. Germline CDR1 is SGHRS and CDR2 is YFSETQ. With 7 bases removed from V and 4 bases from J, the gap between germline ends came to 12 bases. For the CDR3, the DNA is TGCGCCAGCGGAGACACGGGAGGGGCCAACGTCCTGACTTTC. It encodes CASGDTGGANVLTF.

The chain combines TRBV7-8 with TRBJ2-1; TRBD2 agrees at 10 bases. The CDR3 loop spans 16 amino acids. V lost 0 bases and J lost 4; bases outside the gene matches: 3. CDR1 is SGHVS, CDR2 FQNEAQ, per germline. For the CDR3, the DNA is TGTGCCAGCAGCTTAGCTAGCGGGAGGCCATACAATGAGCAGTTCTTC. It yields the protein CASSLASGRPYNEQFF. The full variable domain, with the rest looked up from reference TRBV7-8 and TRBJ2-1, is GAGVSQSPRYKVAKRGQDVALRCDPISGHVSLFWYQQALGQGPEFLTYFQNEAQLDKSGLPSDRFFAERPEGSVSTLKIQRTQQEDSAVYLCASSLASGRPYNEQFFGPGTRLTVL.

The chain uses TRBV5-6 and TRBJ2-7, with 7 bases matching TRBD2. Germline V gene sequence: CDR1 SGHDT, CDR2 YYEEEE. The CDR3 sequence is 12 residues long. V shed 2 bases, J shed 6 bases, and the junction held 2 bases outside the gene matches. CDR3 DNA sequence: TGTGCCAGCAGCTTAGCGGGATCCGAGCAGTACTTC. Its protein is CASSLAGSEQYF.

The CDR3 sequence: CASSSLAGRLTDTQYF. The CDR3 region has the DNA TGTGCCAGCAGTTCCCTAGCGGGGCGCCTCACAGATACGCAGTATTTT. The chain combines TRBV28 with TRBJ2-3; TRBD2 agrees at 9 bases. The CDR3 runs to 16 residues. J lost 2 bases, V lost 4 bases, and 7 bases had no gene match. Germline lookup yields CDR1 MDHEN and CDR2 SYDVKM.

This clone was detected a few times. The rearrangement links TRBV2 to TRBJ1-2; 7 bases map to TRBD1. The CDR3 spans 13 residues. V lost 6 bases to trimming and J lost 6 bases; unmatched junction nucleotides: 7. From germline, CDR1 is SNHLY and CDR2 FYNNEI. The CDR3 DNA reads TGTGCCAGCAGAGGGGACAGCCCACATGGCTACACCTTC. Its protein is CASRGDSPHGYTF.

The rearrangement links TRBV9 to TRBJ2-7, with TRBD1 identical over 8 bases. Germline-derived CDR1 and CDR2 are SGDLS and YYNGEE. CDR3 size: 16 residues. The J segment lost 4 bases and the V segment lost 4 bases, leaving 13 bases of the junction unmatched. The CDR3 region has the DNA TGTGCCAGCAGCCCCTATTTGGGGCAGGGGGCTTACGAGCAGTACTTC. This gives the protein CASSPYLGQGAYEQYF.

This CDR3 reads CASSPGSYQETQYF. The CDR3 DNA is TGCGCCAGCAGCCCAGGCTCGTACCAAGAGACCCAGTACTTC. The chain links TRBV4-1 to TRBJ2-5; no clear D gene. The length of the CDR3 is 14 residues. Trimming removed 4 bases from V and 0 bases from J, with 9 bases in between. Germline V gene sequence: CDR1 MGHRA, CDR2 YSYEKL.

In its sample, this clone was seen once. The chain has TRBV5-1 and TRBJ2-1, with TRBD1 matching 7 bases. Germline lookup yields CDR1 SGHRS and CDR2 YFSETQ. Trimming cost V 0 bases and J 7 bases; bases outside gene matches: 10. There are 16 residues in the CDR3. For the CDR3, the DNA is TGCGCCAGCAGCTTGGCCGGCCAGGGGGAAGGGAATGAGCAGTTCTTC. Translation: CASSLAGQGEGNEQFF.